The next 8 T cell receptor beta chains were all read from a single sample in a study of lymphopenia after photon versus proton radiotherapy. Clones were sequenced by immunoSEQ multiplex PCR, and TCRdb holds only the in-frame ones, with some missing. Of about 42,000 clones listed, under 85% are singletons. This sample comprised peripheral blood, obtained from a patient treated with proton-based radiotherapy. The receptor source for this set is an older woman with pancreatic cancer.

V usage is TRBV28 and J usage is TRBJ2-3; D remains ambiguous. V was trimmed by 9 bases and J by 3 bases, leaving 10 bases between them. The CDR3 consists of 12 residues. Germline CDR1 is MDHEN and CDR2 is SYDVKM. CDR3 sequence (DNA): TGTGCCAGTACCTCACAGACAGATACGCAGTATTTT. It encodes CASTSQTDTQYF.

Details on this clone: Germline and junction disagree at one end, which may indicate a read error. The genes are TRBV2 and TRBJ1-5; 8 bases are shared with TRBD1. Germline lookup yields CDR1 SNHLY and CDR2 FYNNEI. The CDR3 length is 15 residues. This CDR3 reads CARRDGTGGYQPQPF. CDR3 nucleotide sequence: TGTGCCCGCCGCGACGGTACAGGGGGGTATCAGCCCCAGCCTTTC. Based on the CDR3 plus reference TRBV2 and TRBJ1-5, the full variable domain is EPEVTQTPSHQVTQMGQEVILRCVPISNHLYFYWYRQILGQKVEFLVSFYNNEISEKSEIFDDQFSVERPDGSNFTLKIRSTKLEDSAMYFCARRDGTGGYQPQPFGDGTRLSIL.

The chain couples TRBV7-2 to TRBJ1-1; tentative D call: TRBD1 (5 bases). The germline gives CDR1 SGHTA, CDR2 FQGNSA. Trimming removed 1 base from V and 0 bases from J, with 9 bases in between. This CDR3 is built from 15 residues. The CDR3 coding sequence is TGTGCCAGCAGCTTAGAGGGGACGGTGAACACTGAAGCTTTCTTT. Encoded protein: CASSLEGTVNTEAFF. The whole variable domain, filled in from reference TRBV7-2 and TRBJ1-1, reads GAGVSQSPSNKVTEKGKDVELRCDPISGHTALYWYRQSLGQGLEFLIYFQGNSAPDKSGLPSDRFSAERTGGSVSTLTIQRTQQEDSAVYLCASSLEGTVNTEAFFGQGTRLTVV.

The table lists this clone with a few counts. The V call is TRBV4-1, the J call TRBJ1-3, with D possibly being TRBD1 (5 bases). V lost 4 bases to trimming and J lost 4 bases, with 23 bases between them. Germline V gene data show CDR1 as MGHRA and CDR2 as YSYEKL. The CDR3 runs to 18 residues. The CDR3 DNA is TGCGCCAGCAGCCGTGATGCTGACCCGGGACTTCGGGGAAACACCATATATTTT. Translated: CASSRDADPGLRGNTIYF.

The chain combines TRBV9 with TRBJ1-1; a possible D gene is TRBD1 (6 bases). The CDR3 length is 16 residues. CDR1 and CDR2 from the germline V gene are SGDLS and YYNGEE. V lost 3 bases and J lost 2, with 17 bases in between. The CDR3 loop is CASSARTSQGNTEAFF. In DNA form, the CDR3 reads TGTGCCAGCAGCGCGCGGACCTCACAGGGAAACACTGAAGCTTTCTTT.

This chain connects TRBV29-1 to TRBJ2-5; 12 bases fit TRBD2. V was pared by 7 bases and J by 5 bases, with 8 bases of the junction left unmatched. CDR3 length: 14 residues. Per the germline V gene, CDR1 is SQVTM and CDR2 is ANQGSEA. The CDR3 reads CSATSGSPAETQYF. CDR3 bases: TGCAGCGCGACTAGCGGGAGCCCGGCGGAGACCCAGTACTTC.

The chain employs TRBV5-1 and TRBJ1-1; D may be TRBD1 (6 bases). V was pared by 1 base and J by 1 base, with 8 bases between. Per the germline V gene, CDR1 is SGHRS and CDR2 is YFSETQ. The CDR3 runs to 14 residues. CDR3 nucleotides: TGCGCCAGCAGCTTGCCAGGGGCGAACACTGAAGCTTTCTTT. Residues: CASSLPGANTEAFF.

The rearrangement links TRBV30 to TRBJ2-2; a possible D gene is TRBD2 (5 bases). CDR1 GTSNPN and CDR2 SVGIG come from the germline V gene (reference sequence). Trimming removed 4 bases at V and 6 bases at J, with 18 bases between. The length of the CDR3 is 15 residues. This CDR3 is CAWMAGVVFPGELFF. The CDR3 bases are TGTGCCTGGATGGCCGGGGTCGTTTTCCCCGGGGAGCTGTTTTTT. The variable domain in full, completed from reference TRBV30 and TRBJ2-2, reads SQTIHQWPATLVQPVGSPLSLECTVEGTSNPNLYWYRQAAGRGLQLLFYSVGIGQISSEVPQNLSASRPQDRQFILSSKKLLLSDSGFYLCAWMAGVVFPGELFFGEGSRLTVL.